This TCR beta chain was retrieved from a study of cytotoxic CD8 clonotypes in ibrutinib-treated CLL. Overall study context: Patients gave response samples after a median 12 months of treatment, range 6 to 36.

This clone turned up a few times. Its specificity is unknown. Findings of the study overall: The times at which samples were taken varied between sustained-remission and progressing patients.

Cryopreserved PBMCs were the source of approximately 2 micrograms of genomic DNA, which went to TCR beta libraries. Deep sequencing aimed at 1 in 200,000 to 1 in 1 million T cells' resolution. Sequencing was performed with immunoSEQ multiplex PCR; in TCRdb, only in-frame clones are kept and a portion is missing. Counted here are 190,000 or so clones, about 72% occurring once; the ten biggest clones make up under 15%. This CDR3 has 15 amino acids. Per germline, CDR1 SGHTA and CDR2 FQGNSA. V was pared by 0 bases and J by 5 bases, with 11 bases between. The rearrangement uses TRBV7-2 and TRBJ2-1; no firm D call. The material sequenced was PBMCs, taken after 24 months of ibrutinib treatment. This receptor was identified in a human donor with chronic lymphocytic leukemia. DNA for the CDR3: TGTGCCAGCAGCTTAGCGCTAACGACAAACAATGAGCAGTTCTTC. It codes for CASSLALTTNNEQFF.